The 16 T cell receptor beta chains reported below all come from one sample, sequenced in a study of molecular identifiers for immune sequencing clone quantification. TCRdb recomputed calls from the PCR reads with MiXCR, one row per CDR3 protein. The sample has about 320,000 distinct CDR3 sequences, about 22% seen once. The specimen was naive CD8+ T cells from blood, with Jurkat cell RNA spiked in. Subset described: FACS-sorted CD8+CD4-CCR7+CD45RA+ naive T cells. These receptors came from a human donor in good health. Some libraries in this study had Jurkat cell RNA spiked in.

This clonotype was seen ten or more times. This chain connects TRBV4-1 to TRBJ2-7; a possible D gene is TRBD1 (6 bases). CDR1 and CDR2 (germline): MGHRA, YSYEKL. The CDR3 consists of 13 residues. Trimming took 4 bases from V and 6 from J, leaving 13 bases between them. In nucleotides, the CDR3 is TGCGCCAGCAGCCCTTACAGGGATGGCGAGCAGTACTTC. This codes for CASSPYRDGEQYF.

This clonotype was seen repeatedly, ten times or more. The J gene is TRBJ1-2, the V gene TRBV9; D unclear. Trimming removed 3 bases at V and 10 bases at J, with 22 bases between. Germline V gives CDR1 SGDLS, CDR2 YYNGEE. There are 15 residues in the CDR3. CDR3 DNA sequence: TGTGCCAGCAGCGGAGGCCAGGTGCCAGCTTTTGACTACACCTTC. Its protein is CASSGGQVPAFDYTF. Based on the CDR3 plus reference TRBV9 and TRBJ1-2, the full variable domain is DSGVTQTPKHLITATGQRVTLRCSPRSGDLSVYWYQQSLDQGLQFLIQYYNGEERAKGNILERFSAQQFPDLHSELNLSSLELGDSALYFCASSGGQVPAFDYTFGSGTRLTVV.

The sample holds a few counts of this clonotype. In nucleotides, the CDR3 is TGTGCCAGCACCCCAACCGGGCTATATGGCTACACCTTC. It specifies CASTPTGLYGYTF. The chain combines TRBV11-2 with TRBJ1-2, with D unclear. The V end was cut by 7 bases, the J end by 5 bases, with 14 bases between. The CDR3 totals 13 residues. From germline, CDR1 is SGHAT and CDR2 FQNNGV.

Comments on this clonotype: This may arise from a read error, as a much more abundant clone is one base away. This rearrangement joins TRBV13 to TRBJ2-7; 8 positions match TRBD2. CDR3 length: 14 residues. V lost 11 bases to trimming and J lost 1 base; unmatched junction nucleotides: 10. Germline CDR1 and CDR2: PRHDT and FYEKMQ (reference sequence). In DNA, the CDR3 is TGTGCCGGCAACATGCGGGGGGCATCCTACGAGCAGTACTTC. It is translated as CAGNMRGASYEQYF.

This clonotype was observed at least ten times. V usage is TRBV13 and J usage is TRBJ1-4; D is perhaps TRBD1 (5 bases). Germline CDR1 is PRHDT and CDR2 is FYEKMQ (reference sequence). The CDR3 contains 15 residues. Trimming left V 4 bases short and J 6 bases short, with 15 bases between. The chain's CDR3 is CASSWNRGAYEKLFF. CDR3 nucleotides: TGTGCCAGCAGCTGGAATCGCGGGGCGTATGAAAAACTGTTTTTT.

This clonotype has ten or more counts. The chain recombines TRBV20-1 with TRBJ2-7; possible D gene TRBD1, 6 bases. The germline CDR1 and CDR2 sequences are DFQATT and SNEGSKA (reference sequence). The CDR3 has 13 amino acids. Trimming pared 5 bases from V and 0 bases from J, leaving 11 bases between. CDR3: CSALRQDSYEQYF. In nucleotides, the CDR3 is TGCAGTGCTCTCCGACAGGACTCCTACGAGCAGTACTTC.

This clonotype was detected many times. V and J are TRBV9 and TRBJ1-1; 9 bases match TRBD1. The CDR3 length is 17 residues. V trimming: 4 bases; J trimming: 4 bases; junction bases outside the gene matches: 14. Looked up from germline, CDR1 is SGDLS and CDR2 is YYNGEE. CDR3 sequence: CASSPTQTGGPFTEAFF. The DNA of the CDR3 is TGTGCCAGCAGCCCTACCCAAACAGGGGGCCCTTTCACTGAAGCTTTCTTT.

This clonotype was seen many times. The V and J genes are TRBV4-2 and TRBJ2-5; unclear D gene. Germline V lookup: CDR1 LGHNA, CDR2 YNFKEQ. The ends were cut back, 1 base at V and 4 bases at J, with 7 bases in the middle. The length of the CDR3 is 13 residues. CDR3 amino acids: CASSQGSPETQYF. The CDR3 DNA reads as TGTGCCAGCAGCCAAGGTTCCCCAGAGACCCAGTACTTC.

This clonotype was seen ten or more times. This chain connects TRBV25-1 to TRBJ2-5; no clear D. The V gene lost 6 bases and the J gene lost 2 bases, with 10 bases spanning the gap. This CDR3 is built from 13 residues. Germline V gives CDR1 MGHDK, CDR2 SYGVNS. Written as DNA, the CDR3 is TGTGCCAGCAGAAGTCGGTTTCAAGAGACCCAGTACTTC. It codes for CASRSRFQETQYF.

The chain links TRBV9 to TRBJ2-7; no firm D call. Germline CDR1 is SGDLS and CDR2 is YYNGEE. The CDR3 covers 14 residues. V lost 0 bases, J lost 6 bases, and 13 bases lay in between. The chain's CDR3 is CASSVASDPGEQYF. The DNA of the CDR3 is TGTGCCAGCAGCGTAGCGAGCGACCCCGGCGAGCAGTACTTC.

This clonotype was counted ten times or more. The rearrangement links TRBV6-1 to TRBJ1-5; 7 bases match TRBD1. V was pared by 3 bases and J by 4 bases, with 3 bases of the junction left unmatched. CDR1 and CDR2 (germline): MNHNS, SASEGT. The CDR3 is 14 amino acids. The CDR3 reads CASSDRGLNQPQHF. CDR3 in DNA: TGTGCCAGCAGTGACAGGGGGTTGAATCAGCCCCAGCATTTT.

The sample holds a few counts of this clonotype. This chain uses TRBV20-1 with TRBJ2-3, with 9 nucleotides matching TRBD2. Germline V gene data show CDR1 as DFQATT and CDR2 as SNEGSKA (reference sequence). The CDR3 is 15 amino acids. With V trimmed by 8 bases and J by 7 bases, 16 bases remained unmatched. The CDR3 DNA reads TGCAGTACAGCTAGGGTGCGGGAGGGCCAAAATACGCAGTATTTT. Its translation: CSTARVREGQNTQYF.

This clonotype was observed at least ten times. This chain connects TRBV12-5 to TRBJ1-5; 7 nucleotides line up with TRBD1. This CDR3 has 13 amino acids. The V gene end was trimmed by 8 bases and the J gene end by 4 bases; junction bases not matched to a gene: 5. Germline V gene lookup returns CDR1 LGHNT and CDR2 FRNRAP. The CDR3 nucleotides read TGTGCTAGTCAGAAGGGGGCTAATCAGCCCCAGCATTTT. It translates to CASQKGANQPQHF.

In the case of this clonotype: A much larger clone differs from this one at a single base, so this may be a read error. V is TRBV30 and J is TRBJ2-2, with D unclear. Germline CDR1 and CDR2: GTSNPN and SVGIG (reference sequence). The CDR3 consists of 13 residues. V lost 1 base and J lost 4, with 7 bases in between. The CDR3: CAWSAVSTGELFF. In DNA form, the CDR3 reads TGTGCCTGGAGTGCGGTATCCACCGGGGAGCTGTTTTTT.

About this clonotype itself: Just one base apart from a much larger clone, this may be a read error. The CDR3 protein is CASSLFLGTYEQYF. The CDR3 nucleotides read TGTGCCAGCAGTTTATTCCTAGGGACCTACGAGCAGTACTTC. The chain couples TRBV27 to TRBJ2-7, with D hard to call. CDR3 length: 14 amino acids. Trimming stripped 1 base from V and 2 bases from J, with 9 bases between. Germline lookup yields CDR1 MNHEY and CDR2 SMNVEV (reference sequence).

This clonotype was recorded many times. The gene calls are TRBV4-3 and TRBJ2-7; no reliable D call. Germline-derived CDR1 and CDR2 are LGHNA and YSLEER. Trimming left V 2 bases short and J 4 bases short, with 15 bases between. The CDR3 sequence is 15 residues long. The CDR3 protein is CASSQLRSDRYEQYF. The CDR3 bases are TGCGCCAGCAGCCAACTACGGTCGGACCGTTACGAGCAGTACTTC.